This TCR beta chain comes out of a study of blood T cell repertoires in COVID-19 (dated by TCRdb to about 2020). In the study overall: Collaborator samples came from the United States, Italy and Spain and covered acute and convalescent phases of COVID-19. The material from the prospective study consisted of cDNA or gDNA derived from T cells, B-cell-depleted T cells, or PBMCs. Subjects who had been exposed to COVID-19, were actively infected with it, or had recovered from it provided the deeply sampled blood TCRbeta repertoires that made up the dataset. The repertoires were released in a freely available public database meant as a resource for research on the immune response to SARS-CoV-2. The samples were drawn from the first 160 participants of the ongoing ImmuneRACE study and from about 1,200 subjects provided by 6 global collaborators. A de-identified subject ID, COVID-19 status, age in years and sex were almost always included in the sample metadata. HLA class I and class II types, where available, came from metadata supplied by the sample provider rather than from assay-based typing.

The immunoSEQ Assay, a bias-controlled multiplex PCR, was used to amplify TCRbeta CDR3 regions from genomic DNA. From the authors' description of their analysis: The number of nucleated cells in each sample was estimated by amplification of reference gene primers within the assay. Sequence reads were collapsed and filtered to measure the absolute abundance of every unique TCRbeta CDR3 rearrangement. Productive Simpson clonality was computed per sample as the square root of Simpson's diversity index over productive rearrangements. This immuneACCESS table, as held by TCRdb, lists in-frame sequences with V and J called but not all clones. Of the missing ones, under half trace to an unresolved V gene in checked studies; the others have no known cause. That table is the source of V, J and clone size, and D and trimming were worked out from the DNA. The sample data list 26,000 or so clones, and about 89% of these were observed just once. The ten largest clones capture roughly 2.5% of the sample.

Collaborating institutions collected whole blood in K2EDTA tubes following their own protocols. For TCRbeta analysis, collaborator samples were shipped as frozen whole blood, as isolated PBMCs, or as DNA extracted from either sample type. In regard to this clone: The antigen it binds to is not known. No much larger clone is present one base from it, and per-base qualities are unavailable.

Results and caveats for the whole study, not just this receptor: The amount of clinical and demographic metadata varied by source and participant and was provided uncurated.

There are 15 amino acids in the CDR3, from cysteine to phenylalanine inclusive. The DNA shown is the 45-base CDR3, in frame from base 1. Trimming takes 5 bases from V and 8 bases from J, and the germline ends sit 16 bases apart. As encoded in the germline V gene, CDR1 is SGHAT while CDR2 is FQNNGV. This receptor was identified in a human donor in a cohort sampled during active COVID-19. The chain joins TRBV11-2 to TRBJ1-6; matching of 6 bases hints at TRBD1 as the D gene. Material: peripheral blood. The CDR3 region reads CASSGGRGAHSPLHF. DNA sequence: TGTGCCAGCAGCGGGGGGCGGGGGGCGCATTCACCCCTCCACTTT.